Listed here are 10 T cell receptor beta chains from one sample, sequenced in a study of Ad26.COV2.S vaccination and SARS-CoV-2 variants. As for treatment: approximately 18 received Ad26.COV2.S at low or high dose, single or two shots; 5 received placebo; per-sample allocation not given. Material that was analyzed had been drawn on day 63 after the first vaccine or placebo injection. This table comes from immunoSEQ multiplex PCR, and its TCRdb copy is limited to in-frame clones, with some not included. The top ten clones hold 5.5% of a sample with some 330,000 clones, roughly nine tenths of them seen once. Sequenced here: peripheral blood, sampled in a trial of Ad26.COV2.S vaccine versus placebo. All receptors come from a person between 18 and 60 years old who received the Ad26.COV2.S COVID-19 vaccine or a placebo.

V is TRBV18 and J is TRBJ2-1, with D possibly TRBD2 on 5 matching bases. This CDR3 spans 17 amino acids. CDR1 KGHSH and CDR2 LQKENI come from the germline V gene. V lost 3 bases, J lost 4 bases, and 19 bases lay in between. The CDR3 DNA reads TGTGCCAGCTCACCCGGGGTTGGAGATAAATTTTACAATGAGCAGTTCTTC. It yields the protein CASSPGVGDKFYNEQFF.

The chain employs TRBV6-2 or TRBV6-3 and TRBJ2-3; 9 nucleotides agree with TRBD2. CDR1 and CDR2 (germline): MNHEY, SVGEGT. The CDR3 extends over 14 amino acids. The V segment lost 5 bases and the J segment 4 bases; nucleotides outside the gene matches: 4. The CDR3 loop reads CASSRTSVSDTQYF. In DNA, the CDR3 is TGTGCCAGCAGTCGGACTAGCGTTTCAGATACGCAGTATTTT.

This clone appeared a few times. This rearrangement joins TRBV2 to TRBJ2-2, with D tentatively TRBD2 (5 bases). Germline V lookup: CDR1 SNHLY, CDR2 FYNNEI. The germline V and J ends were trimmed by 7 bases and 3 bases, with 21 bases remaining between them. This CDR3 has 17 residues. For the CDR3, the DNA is TGTGCCAGCACCCCATTCGGGGAAAGGGTAGACACCGGGGAGCTGTTTTTT. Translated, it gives CASTPFGERVDTGELFF.

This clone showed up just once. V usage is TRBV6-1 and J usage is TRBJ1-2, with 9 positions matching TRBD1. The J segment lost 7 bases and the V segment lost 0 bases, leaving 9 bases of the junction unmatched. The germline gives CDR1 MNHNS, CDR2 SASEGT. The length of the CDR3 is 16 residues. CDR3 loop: CASSEAGGTGWAGYTF. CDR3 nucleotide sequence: TGTGCCAGCAGTGAAGCGGGAGGGACAGGGTGGGCTGGCTACACCTTC.

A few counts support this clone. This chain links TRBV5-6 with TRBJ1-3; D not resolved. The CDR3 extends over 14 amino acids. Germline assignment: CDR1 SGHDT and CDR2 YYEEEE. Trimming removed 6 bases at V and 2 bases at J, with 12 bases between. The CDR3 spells CASTRQPTGNTIYF. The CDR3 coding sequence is TGTGCCAGCACCCGACAACCAACTGGAAACACCATATATTTT. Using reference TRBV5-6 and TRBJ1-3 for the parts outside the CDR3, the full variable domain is DAGVTQSPTHLIKTRGQQVTLRCSPKSGHDTVSWYQQALGQGPQFIFQYYEEEERQRGNFPDRFSGHQFPNYSSELNVNALLLGDSALYLCASTRQPTGNTIYFGEGSWLTVV.

The CDR3 DNA is TGCGCCAGCAGCTTGGACAGGGTCGGCGATGAGCAGTTCTTC. Translation: CASSLDRVGDEQFF. V is TRBV5-1 and J is TRBJ2-1, with D tentatively TRBD1 (6 bases). The V gene lost 0 bases and the J gene lost 8 bases, with 12 bases spanning the gap. Per germline, CDR1 SGHRS and CDR2 YFSETQ. The CDR3 covers 14 residues. The entire variable domain, with the rest obtained from reference TRBV5-1 and TRBJ2-1, is as follows: KAGVTQTPRYLIKTRGQQVTLSCSPISGHRSVSWYQQTPGQGLQFLFEYFSETQRNKGNFPGRFSGRQFSNSRSEMNVSTLELGDSALYLCASSLDRVGDEQFFGPGTRLTVL.

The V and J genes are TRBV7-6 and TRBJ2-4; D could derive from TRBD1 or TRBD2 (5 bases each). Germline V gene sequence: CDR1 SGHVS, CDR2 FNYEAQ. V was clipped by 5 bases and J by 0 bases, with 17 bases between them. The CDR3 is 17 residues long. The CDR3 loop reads CASSPSHGASAKNIQYF. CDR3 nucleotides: TGTGCCAGCAGCCCCTCCCACGGGGCCTCAGCCAAAAACATTCAGTACTTC.

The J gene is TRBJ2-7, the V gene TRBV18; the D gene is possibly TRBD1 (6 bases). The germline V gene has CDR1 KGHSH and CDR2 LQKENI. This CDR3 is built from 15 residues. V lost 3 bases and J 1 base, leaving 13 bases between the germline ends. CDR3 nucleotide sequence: TGTGCCAGCTCACCGAGGAGGACAGATTCCTACGAGCAGTACTTC. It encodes CASSPRRTDSYEQYF. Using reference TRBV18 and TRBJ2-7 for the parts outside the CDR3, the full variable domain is NAGVMQNPRHLVRRRGQEARLRCSPMKGHSHVYWYRQLPEEGLKFMVYLQKENIIDESGMPKERFSAEFPKEGPSILRIQQVVRGDSAAYFCASSPRRTDSYEQYFGPGTRLTVT.

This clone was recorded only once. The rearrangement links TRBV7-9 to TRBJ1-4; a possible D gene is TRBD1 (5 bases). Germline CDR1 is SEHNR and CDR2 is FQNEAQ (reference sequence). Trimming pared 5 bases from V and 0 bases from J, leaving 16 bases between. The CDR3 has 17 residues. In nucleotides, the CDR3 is TGTGCCAGCAGCGCGACTCGGGACGGTGCAACTAATGAAAAACTGTTTTTT. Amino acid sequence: CASSATRDGATNEKLFF.

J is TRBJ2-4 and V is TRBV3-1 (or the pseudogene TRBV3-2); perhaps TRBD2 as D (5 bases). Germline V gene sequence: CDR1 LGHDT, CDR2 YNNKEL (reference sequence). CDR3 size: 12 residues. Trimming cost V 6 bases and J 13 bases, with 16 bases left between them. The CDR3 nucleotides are TGTGCCAGCAGTCACCCCGGACTGAAACAGTACTTC. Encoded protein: CASSHPGLKQYF.